The 20 T cell receptor beta chains reported below all come from one sample, sequenced in a study of identical twins. TCRdb re-called the 5' RACE reads with MiXCR, one entry per CDR3 protein. The table has 1.5 million to 2 million distinct CDR3 sequences, less than 40% seen once. The sequencing input was cord blood. These receptors were collected from a newborn girl in good health.

This clonotype has more than one count but fewer than ten. In DNA form, the CDR3 reads TGTGCCAGCAGTGGCCTCGGTGCCTACGAGCAGTACTTC. It specifies CASSGLGAYEQYF. The chain couples TRBV6-1 to TRBJ2-7; D is uncertain. Germline CDR1 MNHNS, CDR2 SASEGT. V lost 4 bases to trimming and J lost 2 bases, with 9 bases between them. This CDR3 region has 13 residues.

The rearrangement uses TRBV30 and TRBJ2-5, with D perhaps being TRBD1 or TRBD2 (5 bases each). This CDR3 spans 14 amino acids. CDR1 and CDR2 (germline): GTSNPN, SVGIG (reference sequence). With 0 bases removed from V and 6 bases from J, the gap between germline ends came to 14 bases. The CDR3 region has the DNA TGTGCCTGGAGTGTCGGGGCACAGAAAAAGACCCAGTACTTC. Translation: CAWSVGAQKKTQYF.

This clonotype turned up a few times. V and J are TRBV27 and TRBJ1-2, with 7 bases matching TRBD1. J lost 8 bases, V lost 0 bases, and 9 bases had no gene match. This CDR3 comprises 15 residues. Germline V lookup: CDR1 MNHEY, CDR2 SMNVEV (reference sequence). CDR3 in DNA: TGTGCCAGCAGTTTATCGCTCGACAGGGCGGAAGGCTACACCTTC. Amino acid sequence: CASSLSLDRAEGYTF.

In its sample, this clonotype was seen a few times. The chain is built from TRBV24-1 and TRBJ2-3; D unresolved. V was trimmed by 3 bases and J by 7 bases, leaving 13 bases between them. CDR3 size: 14 residues. Germline CDR1 KGHDR, CDR2 SFDVKD. Here the CDR3 DNA reads TGTGCCACCAGTGATACGAGGAGTGGATATACGCAGTATTTT. Residues: CATSDTRSGYTQYF.

The J gene is TRBJ1-2, the V gene TRBV20-1, with D hard to call. V gave up 0 bases and J gave up 8 bases, with 13 bases separating them. This CDR3 is built from 13 residues. The V gene's germline CDR1 is DFQATT and CDR2 SNEGSKA (reference sequence). CDR3 sequence reads: CSARDIRKGGYTF. In DNA form, the CDR3 reads TGCAGTGCTAGAGATATCCGGAAAGGGGGCTACACCTTC.

This chain connects TRBV12-3 or TRBV12-4 to TRBJ2-7; TRBD2 is a possible D gene (7 bases). This CDR3 comprises 14 residues. Deletions cut 0 bases from V and 6 bases from J, with 12 bases between. The CDR3 sequence: CASSLAGGAIEQYF. The CDR3 nucleotides read TGTGCCAGCAGTTTAGCGGGGGGGGCGATCGAGCAGTACTTC.

This CDR3 reads CASSHPGTHVKTQYF. The CDR3 bases are TGTGCCAGCAGCCACCCCGGGACCCACGTGAAGACCCAGTACTTC. V gene TRBV28 combines with J gene TRBJ2-5; either TRBD1 or TRBD2 may fit D (5 bases each). With 6 bases removed from V and 6 bases from J, the gap between germline ends came to 20 bases. This CDR3 has 15 amino acids. The V gene's germline CDR1 is MDHEN and CDR2 SYDVKM.

This rearrangement joins TRBV6-1 to TRBJ2-7; D not certain. Germline lookup yields CDR1 MNHNS and CDR2 SASEGT. Trimming left V 3 bases short and J 0 bases short, with 15 bases between. This CDR3 has 16 amino acids. CDR3 region: CASSDLSQRFSYEQYF. The CDR3 coding sequence is TGTGCCAGCAGTGATCTTAGTCAAAGGTTCTCCTACGAGCAGTACTTC.

The CDR3 nucleotides are TGTGCCAGCAGCCAAGCCCTGGGGAACTATGGCTACACCTTC. Translation gives CASSQALGNYGYTF. The J gene is TRBJ1-2, the V gene TRBV3-1, with D hard to call. The CDR3 has 14 residues. Trimming removed 1 base at V and 2 bases at J, with 8 bases between. Germline CDR1 and CDR2: LGHDT and YNNKEL (reference sequence).

The chain joins TRBV6-5 to TRBJ2-1; TRBD2 matches 12 bases. CDR3 length: 17 amino acids. V shed 2 bases, J shed 7 bases, and the junction held 9 bases outside the gene matches. CDR1 is MNHEY, CDR2 SVGAGI, per germline. The CDR3 bases are TGTGCCAGCAGTTACGGGACTAGCGGGCTCATTTGGAATGAGCAGTTCTTC. This gives the protein CASSYGTSGLIWNEQFF.

The chain couples TRBV18 to TRBJ1-1; no reliable D call. Deletions cut 6 bases from V and 1 base from J, with 9 bases between. Germline CDR1 and CDR2: KGHSH and LQKENI. CDR3 length: 13 amino acids. CDR3 in DNA: TGTGCCAGCTCCAATCAGCGGAACACTGAAGCTTTCTTT. Translation gives CASSNQRNTEAFF. The full variable domain, rest sourced from reference TRBV18 and TRBJ1-1, is NAGVMQNPRHLVRRRGQEARLRCSPMKGHSHVYWYRQLPEEGLKFMVYLQKENIIDESGMPKERFSAEFPKEGPSILRIQQVVRGDSAAYFCASSNQRNTEAFFGQGTRLTVV.

The J gene is TRBJ2-3, the V gene TRBV3-1; 10 nucleotides align to TRBD2. With V trimmed by 0 bases and J by 6 bases, 9 bases remained unmatched. Germline lookup yields CDR1 LGHDT and CDR2 YNNKEL (reference sequence). The CDR3 runs 17 residues. CDR3 sequence: CASSQDRVAGGRDTQYF. DNA of the CDR3: TGTGCCAGCAGCCAAGATCGAGTAGCGGGGGGCAGGGATACGCAGTATTTT.

This clonotype was counted many times. The chain uses TRBV4-2 and TRBJ2-4; no reliable D call. Deletions cut 4 bases from V and 12 bases from J, with 22 bases between. Germline loops: CDR1 LGHNA, CDR2 YNFKEQ. This CDR3 spans 15 amino acids. The CDR3 sequence: CASSRSRWTERDQYF. The CDR3 DNA is TGTGCCAGCAGCCGATCGAGGTGGACGGAAAGGGATCAGTACTTC.

This clonotype was seen only a few times. J is TRBJ1-4 and V is TRBV7-9; D is possibly TRBD1 (6 bases). The V gene's germline CDR1 is SEHNR and CDR2 FQNEAQ (reference sequence). The V end lost 5 bases, the J end lost 6 bases, and 19 bases lay between the germline ends. This CDR3 contains 16 residues. In DNA, the CDR3 is TGTGCCAGCAGCCCCCCGGTTGGGGCAGGGGATGAAAAACTGTTTTTT. Its translation is CASSPPVGAGDEKLFF.

The rearrangement joins TRBV20-1 to TRBJ2-1; D is possibly TRBD2 (6 bases). Germline CDR1 is DFQATT and CDR2 is SNEGSKA (reference sequence). The CDR3 is 15 amino acids. V lost 4 bases and J lost 2, with 15 bases in between. CDR3 in amino acids: CSATEAGRAYNEQFF. CDR3 sequence (DNA): TGCAGTGCTACCGAAGCGGGCAGGGCCTACAATGAGCAGTTCTTC.

This sequence joins TRBV4-1 and TRBJ1-6; D possibly corresponds to TRBD1 (5 bases). V was shortened by 1 base and J by 10 bases, with 14 bases between the two germline ends. The CDR3 runs 15 residues. Germline V gene data show CDR1 as MGHRA and CDR2 as YSYEKL. In DNA, the CDR3 is TGCGCCAGCAGCCAAGTGGTAATTGGGGGATCACCCCTCCACTTT. Protein: CASSQVVIGGSPLHF.

For the CDR3, the DNA is TGCAGTGCTAGAGATTTCGAGCGGGGGCAAGAGACCCAGTACTTC. Residues: CSARDFERGQETQYF. This sequence joins TRBV20-1 and TRBJ2-5, with 8 nucleotides matching TRBD2. From germline, CDR1 is DFQATT and CDR2 SNEGSKA (reference sequence). CDR3 length: 15 amino acids. V lost 0 bases and J lost 2; bases outside the gene matches: 5.

The CDR3 DNA reads TGTGCCAGCTCACGGACGGAGACCCTTAATGAAAAACTGTTTTTT. Amino acids: CASSRTETLNEKLFF. The chain links TRBV18 to TRBJ1-4, with D hard to call. CDR3 size: 15 residues. Germline CDR1 and CDR2: KGHSH and LQKENI. Between the trimmed V and J ends, which lost 4 bases and 4 bases, there was a span of 13 bases.

The chain uses TRBV20-1 and TRBJ1-6, with TRBD1 as a possible D gene (5 bases). CDR3 size: 14 residues. Germline V gene data show CDR1 as DFQATT and CDR2 as SNEGSKA (reference sequence). Deletions cut 5 bases from V and 7 bases from J, with 15 bases between. CDR3 DNA sequence: TGCAGTGCTGCTGATCCCGGGGGGAATTCACCCCTCCACTTT. Its translation: CSAADPGGNSPLHF.

To note about this clonotype: Being one base from a much bigger clone, this may be a read error. The gene calls are TRBV20-1 and TRBJ2-3, with TRBD2 identical over 8 bases. The CDR3 runs to 13 residues. The V gene's germline CDR1 is DFQATT and CDR2 SNEGSKA (reference sequence). The V and J ends lost 4 bases and 1 base, in that order; junction bases with no gene match: 1. CDR3 sequence (DNA): TGCAGTGCTAAGACTAGCGGCACAGATACGCAGTATTTT. This encodes CSAKTSGTDTQYF.